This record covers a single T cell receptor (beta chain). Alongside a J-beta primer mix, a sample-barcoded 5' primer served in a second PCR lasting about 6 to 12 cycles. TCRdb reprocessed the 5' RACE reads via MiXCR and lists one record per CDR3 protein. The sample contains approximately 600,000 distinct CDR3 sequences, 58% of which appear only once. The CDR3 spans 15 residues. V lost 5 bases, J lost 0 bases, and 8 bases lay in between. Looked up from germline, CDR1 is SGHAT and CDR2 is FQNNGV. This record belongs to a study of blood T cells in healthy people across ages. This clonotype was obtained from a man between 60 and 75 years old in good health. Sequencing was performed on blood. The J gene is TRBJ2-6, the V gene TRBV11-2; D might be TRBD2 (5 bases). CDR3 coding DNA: TGTGCCAGCAGCCGGGAAGTCTCTGGGGCCAACGTCCTGACTTTC. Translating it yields CASSREVSGANVLTF.